This TCR beta chain was sequenced in a study of blood T cell repertoires in COVID-19. V shed 2 bases, J shed 6 bases, and the junction held 6 bases outside the gene matches. CDR3 size: 15 residues. Germline values: CDR1 WNHNN, CDR2 SYGVQD (reference sequence). Some clones are missing from TCRdb's copy, which holds only in-frame ones; the method was immunoSEQ multiplex PCR. Seen here are 120,000 to 150,000 clones, just under 85% observed once, and the top ten hold about 3.1%. This clone turned up a few times. The chain combines TRBV10-1 with TRBJ1-4; 7 positions match TRBD1. This TCR derives from a woman between 35 and 50 years old with active or convalescent COVID-19. Sequencing was carried out using peripheral blood. This chain's CDR3 is CASSEGPGGYEKLFF. The CDR3 DNA follows: TGCGCCAGCAGTGAGGGTCCAGGGGGTTATGAAAAACTGTTTTTT.